A single sample gave rise to the 21 T cell receptor beta chains below, sequenced in a study of regulatory T cells in long-lasting Graves disease. According to the study, TCR beta libraries were built with iRepertoire HTBI primers and CDR3-region Arm-PCR. TCRdb re-analysed the multiplex PCR reads in MiXCR, keeping a single row per CDR3 protein. The sample has approximately 300,000 distinct CDR3 sequences; 15% to 20% are singletons. The time point is: newly diagnosed GD, antithyroid drugs for less than 3 months. Scientists built the TCR library using RNA that was extracted from PBMCs. Sequenced material: peripheral blood mononuclear cells (PBMCs), taken at new diagnosis, from a patient treated with antithyroid drugs. The receptors come from a female donor with Graves disease.

In this sample, this clonotype turned up many times. This chain links TRBV3-1 with TRBJ2-1, with TRBD2 as a possible D gene (5 bases). V lost 0 bases to trimming and J lost 6 bases, with 12 bases between them. The CDR3 is 15 amino acids. Germline values: CDR1 LGHDT, CDR2 YNNKEL (reference sequence). The CDR3 sequence is CASSQDSALGNEQFF. The CDR3 bases are TGTGCCAGCAGCCAAGATAGTGCACTAGGCAATGAGCAGTTCTTC.

The V gene is TRBV30, the J gene TRBJ2-1; TRBD2 matches at 7 bases. The CDR3 runs to 16 residues. V lost 5 bases, J lost 2 bases, and 12 bases stayed unmatched. CDR1 is GTSNPN, CDR2 SVGIG, per germline (reference sequence). CDR3 region: CAWREFGGSAYNEQFF. The CDR3 DNA follows: TGTGCCTGGCGCGAATTCGGCGGGAGTGCCTACAATGAGCAGTTCTTC.

This clonotype has a count of ten or more. The junction differs from germline at one of its ends, possibly a read error. V gene TRBV6-1 combines with J gene TRBJ1-6, with D possibly matching TRBD1 (6 bases). The CDR3 spans 13 residues. CDR1 and CDR2 (germline): MNHNS, SASEGT. CDR3: CASNTGLGSPLHF. CDR3 coding DNA: TGCGCCAGCAATACAGGGCTAGGTTCACCCCTCCACTTT.

This clonotype has at least ten counts. The chain employs TRBV28 and TRBJ2-1; no definite D call. V was pared by 2 bases and J by 2 bases, with 13 bases between. CDR1 and CDR2 from the germline V gene are MDHEN and SYDVKM. The CDR3 is 16 residues long. This CDR3 is CASSLGLARTYNEQFF. Here the CDR3 DNA reads TGTGCCAGCAGTTTAGGGTTGGCCAGGACCTACAATGAGCAGTTCTTC.

Remarks on this clonotype: It may be a read error: a sequence one base away is much more abundant. The chain couples TRBV28 to TRBJ1-4; 8 bases map to TRBD1. CDR1 and CDR2 (germline): MDHEN, SYDVKM. CDR3 length: 14 residues. V lost 5 bases and J lost 7; bases outside the gene matches: 6. The CDR3 DNA sequence: TGTGCCAGCAGTCCACAGGGGGGGAGTGAAAAACTGTTTTTT. Protein sequence: CASSPQGGSEKLFF.

This clonotype was seen repeatedly, ten times or more. V usage is TRBV5-1 and J usage is TRBJ1-1; a possible D gene is TRBD1 (5 bases). Trimming took off 3 bases at V and 3 bases at J, with 6 bases between the two ends. The CDR3 extends over 12 amino acids. The germline V gene has CDR1 SGHRS and CDR2 YFSETQ. The CDR3 nucleotides are TGCGCCAGCAGCTGGGGGGACACTGAAGCTTTCTTT. The encoded protein is CASSWGDTEAFF.

At least ten counts were recorded for this clonotype. The chain links TRBV27 to TRBJ1-5; D ambiguous. The CDR3 consists of 15 residues. CDR1 MNHEY and CDR2 SMNVEV come from the germline V gene (reference sequence). Trimming left V 5 bases short and J 6 bases short, with 17 bases between. This chain's CDR3 is CASSPYNNQAQPQHF. The DNA for the CDR3 is TGTGCCAGCAGTCCCTACAACAACCAAGCTCAGCCCCAGCATTTT.

This clonotype was observed a few times. The gene calls are TRBV28 and TRBJ1-1; D remains ambiguous. V was pared by 6 bases and J by 5 bases, with 10 bases between. The CDR3 runs 12 residues. CDR1 and CDR2 from the germline V gene are MDHEN and SYDVKM. For the CDR3, the DNA is TGTGCCAGCAGCCCTGAGAGGACTGAAGCTTTCTTT. Translation gives CASSPERTEAFF.

This clonotype was seen a few times. This chain uses TRBV24-1 with TRBJ1-5; a possible D gene is TRBD1 (5 bases). V lost 3 bases and J 10 bases, leaving 9 bases between the germline ends. The germline V gene has CDR1 KGHDR and CDR2 SFDVKD. The CDR3 is 12 amino acids. The CDR3 DNA sequence: TGTGCCACCAGTGATCCCGGACAACCCCAGCATTTT. Translating gives CATSDPGQPQHF.

For this clonotype: This likely came from a read error, as a far larger clone is one base away. The genes are TRBV10-3 and TRBJ1-2; no reliable D call. Germline V lookup: CDR1 ENHRY, CDR2 SYGVKD. The CDR3 has 13 amino acids. Trimming pared 1 base from V and 3 bases from J, leaving 6 bases between. The CDR3 nucleotides are TGTGCCATCAGTGAGTACGGCGACTATGGCTACACCTTC. This codes for CAISEYGDYGYTF.

With regard to this clonotype: A much bigger clone sits one base away, suggesting this may be a read error. This sequence joins TRBV12-3 or TRBV12-4 and TRBJ1-3; tentatively, D is TRBD1 (6 bases). The CDR3 is made up of 16 amino acids. CDR3 DNA sequence: TGTCCCAGCAGTGCTGTTACAGGGTACGCTGGAAACACCATATATTTT. This encodes CPSSAVTGYAGNTIYF.

This clonotype was detected ten times or more. The chain recombines TRBV30 with TRBJ2-1; 7 bases match TRBD2. CDR1 is GTSNPN, CDR2 SVGIG, per germline (reference sequence). The CDR3 consists of 16 residues. V dropped 4 bases and J dropped 12; count of bases not matched to a gene: 21. The CDR3 protein is CAWTAPTGGPHGAQFF. CDR3 in DNA: TGTGCCTGGACCGCCCCTACGGGAGGACCCCACGGGGCGCAGTTCTTC. The variable domain in full, with the rest retrieved from reference TRBV30 and TRBJ2-1, is SQTIHQWPATLVQPVGSPLSLECTVEGTSNPNLYWYRQAAGRGLQLLFYSVGIGQISSEVPQNLSASRPQDRQFILSSKKLLLSDSGFYLCAWTAPTGGPHGAQFFGPGTRLTVL.

This clonotype has at least ten counts. V usage is TRBV3-1 and J usage is TRBJ1-5; 7 bases agree with TRBD1. Germline V gives CDR1 LGHDT, CDR2 YNNKEL (reference sequence). This CDR3 has 15 residues. V lost 6 bases, J lost 1 base, and 6 bases stayed unmatched. The CDR3 DNA sequence: TGTGCCAGCAGTAGGACAGGTGGGAGCAATCAGCCCCAGCATTTT. It is translated as CASSRTGGSNQPQHF.

This clonotype was observed at least ten times. The genes are TRBV11-2 and TRBJ2-2; the D gene is possibly TRBD1 (6 bases). CDR3 length: 14 amino acids. Deletions cut 4 bases from V and 1 base from J, with 7 bases between. CDR1 and CDR2 (germline): SGHAT, FQNNGV. The CDR3 protein is CASSWGQNTGELFF. CDR3 sequence (DNA): TGTGCCAGCAGCTGGGGACAGAACACCGGGGAGCTGTTTTTT.

This clonotype was seen repeatedly, ten times or more. This chain joins TRBV28 and TRBJ2-3, with TRBD2 identical over 7 bases. The CDR3 is 15 residues long. Germline V gives CDR1 MDHEN, CDR2 SYDVKM. After removal of 3 bases from V and 0 bases from J, the junction contained 3 bases not matched to a gene. CDR3 amino acids: CASSFFSGSTDTQYF. The CDR3 nucleotides are TGTGCCAGCAGTTTTTTTAGCGGGAGCACAGATACGCAGTATTTT.

A word on this clonotype: At one end, the junction sequence differs from germline, possibly due to a read error. V gene TRBV30 combines with J gene TRBJ1-1, with TRBD1 as a possible D gene (5 bases). Germline assignment: CDR1 GTSNPN and CDR2 SVGIG (reference sequence). The CDR3 has 14 amino acids. The CDR3 protein is CAWSRDSMNTEAFF. CDR3 DNA sequence: TGTGCCTGGAGTCGTGACAGCATGAACACTGAAGCTTTCTTC.

This clonotype was seen only a few times. The CDR3 nucleotides are TGTGCCAGCAGTTTTGGCCGCCGGGAGACCCAGTACTTC. As protein: CASSFGRRETQYF. This sequence joins TRBV6-2 or TRBV6-3 and TRBJ2-5; the D is unclear. Deletions cut 4 bases from V and 5 bases from J, with 11 bases between. The V gene's germline CDR1 is MNHEY and CDR2 SVGEGT. The CDR3 length is 13 residues.

This clonotype was seen repeatedly, ten times or more. This chain links TRBV5-1 with TRBJ1-2; 7 bases map to TRBD1. CDR3 length equals 15 residues. After removal of 5 bases from V and 0 bases from J, the junction contained 7 bases not matched to a gene. Germline values: CDR1 SGHRS, CDR2 YFSETQ. The CDR3 coding sequence is TGCGCCAGCAGGTTCCCTAGGGGGCCTAACTATGGCTACACCTTC. Amino acids: CASRFPRGPNYGYTF.

This clonotype was seen repeatedly, ten times or more. J is TRBJ1-2 and V is TRBV10-3; D remains unclear. Germline loops: CDR1 ENHRY, CDR2 SYGVKD. CDR3 length equals 13 residues. Trimming removed 6 bases at V and 6 bases at J, with 14 bases between. The CDR3 protein is CAISLKNSDGYTF. The CDR3 DNA reads as TGTGCCATCAGCCTCAAGAACTCAGATGGCTACACCTTC.

This clonotype was seen repeatedly, ten times or more. The rearrangement joins TRBV3-1 to TRBJ1-2, with TRBD1 matching over 9 bases. The germline V gene has CDR1 LGHDT and CDR2 YNNKEL (reference sequence). The CDR3 consists of 13 residues. The V and J ends lost 8 bases and 4 bases, in that order; junction bases with no gene match: 5. CDR3 residues: CASLGQGGYGYTF. As DNA, the CDR3 is TGTGCCAGCCTGGGACAGGGCGGCTATGGCTACACCTTC.

On this clonotype: A read error is possible here, since a much larger clone lies one base away. V gene TRBV3-1 combines with J gene TRBJ2-1, with D perhaps matching TRBD1 or TRBD2 (6 bases each). There are 15 residues in the CDR3. Trimming removed 0 bases at V and 13 bases at J, with 19 bases between. The germline CDR1 and CDR2 sequences are LGHDT and YNNKEL (reference sequence). The CDR3 bases are TGTGCCAGCAGCCAAGACCTGGGGGGCCAAGAGACCCAGTTCTTC. Its translation is CASSQDLGGQETQFF.